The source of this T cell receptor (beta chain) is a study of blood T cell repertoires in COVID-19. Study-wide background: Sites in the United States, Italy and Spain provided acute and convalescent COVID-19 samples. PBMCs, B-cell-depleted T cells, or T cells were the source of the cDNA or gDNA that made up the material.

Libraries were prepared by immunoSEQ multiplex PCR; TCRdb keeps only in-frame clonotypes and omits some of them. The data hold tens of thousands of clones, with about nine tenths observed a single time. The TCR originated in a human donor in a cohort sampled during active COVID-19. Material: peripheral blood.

The DNA for the CDR3 is TGTGCCAGCAGTTTTAGGACTAGCGGGAGTTGGCAAGAGACCCAGTACTTC. Protein sequence: CASSFRTSGSWQETQYF. The rearrangement uses TRBV14 and TRBJ2-5; TRBD2 matches at 13 bases. The CDR3 sequence is 17 residues long. Germline assignment: CDR1 SGHDN and CDR2 FVKESK. V dropped 6 bases and J dropped 2; count of bases not matched to a gene: 9. The entire variable domain, with the rest obtained from reference TRBV14 and TRBJ2-5, is as follows: EAGVTQFPSHSVIEKGQTVTLRCDPISGHDNLYWYRRVMGKEIKFLLHFVKESKQDESGMPNNRFLAERTGGTYSTLKVQPAELEDSGVYFCASSFRTSGSWQETQYFGPGTRLLVL.